This T cell receptor beta chain is from a study of post-analysis software for immune sequencing data. The library was made from cDNA and included unique molecular identifiers. Using its own MiXCR run on the PCR reads, TCRdb lists one record per CDR3 protein. The data show about 160,000 distinct CDR3 sequences, roughly 40% seen once. CDR1 and CDR2 from the germline V gene are MNHEY and SMNVEV (reference sequence). Trimming left V 3 bases short and J 11 bases short, with 16 bases between. The CDR3 runs to 13 residues. The receptor was isolated from a girl between 10 and 17 years old with multiple sclerosis. The chain couples TRBV27 to TRBJ2-5, with D possibly TRBD2 on 5 matching bases. Here the sequenced sample was blood, taken after autologous hematopoietic stem cell transplantation. CDR3 nucleotide sequence: TGTGCCAGCAGTTTTGGAGGTCAGTTAGGGCAGTACTTC. This encodes CASSFGGQLGQYF.